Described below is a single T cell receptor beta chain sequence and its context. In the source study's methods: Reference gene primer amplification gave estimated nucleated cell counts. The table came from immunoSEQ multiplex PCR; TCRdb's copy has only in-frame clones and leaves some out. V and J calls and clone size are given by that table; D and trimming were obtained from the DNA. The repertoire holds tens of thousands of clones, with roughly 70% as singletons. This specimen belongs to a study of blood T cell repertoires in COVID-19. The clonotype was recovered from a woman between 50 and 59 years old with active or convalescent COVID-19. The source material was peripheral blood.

CDR3 in DNA: TGTGCCAGCAGTTCTGCCGGGACTAGCGGATCGATGCGGTTCTTC. Its translation: CASSSAGTSGSMRFF. The chain couples TRBV6-5 to TRBJ2-1, with TRBD2 matching 11 bases. Germline CDR1 is MNHEY and CDR2 is SVGAGI. This CDR3 has 15 residues. Losses at the gene ends were 4 bases for V and 15 bases for J; bases not matched to a gene: 14.